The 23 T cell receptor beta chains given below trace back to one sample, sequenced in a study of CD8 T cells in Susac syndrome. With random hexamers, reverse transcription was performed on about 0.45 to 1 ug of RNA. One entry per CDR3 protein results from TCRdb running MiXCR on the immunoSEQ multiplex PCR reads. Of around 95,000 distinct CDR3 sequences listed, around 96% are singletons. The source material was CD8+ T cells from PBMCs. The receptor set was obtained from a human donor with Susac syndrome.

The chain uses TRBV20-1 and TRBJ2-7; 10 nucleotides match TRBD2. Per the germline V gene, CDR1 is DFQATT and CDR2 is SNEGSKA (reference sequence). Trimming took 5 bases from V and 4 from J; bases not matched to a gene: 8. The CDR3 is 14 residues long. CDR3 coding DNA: TGCAGTGCTCCCAGCGGGAGGGCCACATACGAGCAGTACTTC. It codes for CSAPSGRATYEQYF.

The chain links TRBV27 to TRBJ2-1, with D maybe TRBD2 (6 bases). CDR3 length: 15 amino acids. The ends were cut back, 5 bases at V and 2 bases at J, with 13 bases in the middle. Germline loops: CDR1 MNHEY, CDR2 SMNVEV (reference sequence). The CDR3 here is CASSTASGAYNEQFF. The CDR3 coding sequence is TGTGCCAGCAGTACTGCGTCGGGGGCCTACAATGAGCAGTTCTTC.

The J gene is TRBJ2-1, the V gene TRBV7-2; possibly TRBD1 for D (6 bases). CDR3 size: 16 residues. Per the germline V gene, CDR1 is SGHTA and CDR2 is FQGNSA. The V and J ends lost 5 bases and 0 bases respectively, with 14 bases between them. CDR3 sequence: CASSISGQSSYNEQFF. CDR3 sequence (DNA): TGTGCCAGCAGCATCTCCGGACAGAGCTCCTACAATGAGCAGTTCTTC.

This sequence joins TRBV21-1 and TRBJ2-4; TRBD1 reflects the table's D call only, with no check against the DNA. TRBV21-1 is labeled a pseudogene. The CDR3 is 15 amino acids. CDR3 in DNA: TGTGCCATCCCTGAGTGCGGGTTAGCCAAAAACATTCAGTACTTC. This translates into CAIPECGLAKNIQYF.

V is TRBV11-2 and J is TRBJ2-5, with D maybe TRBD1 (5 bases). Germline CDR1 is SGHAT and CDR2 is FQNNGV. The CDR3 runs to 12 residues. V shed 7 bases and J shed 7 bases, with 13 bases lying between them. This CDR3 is CASTEARGTQYF. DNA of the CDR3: TGTGCCAGCACCGAGGCTAGGGGGACCCAGTACTTC.

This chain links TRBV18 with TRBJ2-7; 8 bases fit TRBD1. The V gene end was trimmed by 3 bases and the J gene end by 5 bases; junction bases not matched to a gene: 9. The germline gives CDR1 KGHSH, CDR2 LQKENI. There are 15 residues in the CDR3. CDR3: CASSPSMTGVHEQYF. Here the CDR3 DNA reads TGTGCCAGCTCACCCTCCATGACAGGGGTCCACGAGCAGTACTTC.

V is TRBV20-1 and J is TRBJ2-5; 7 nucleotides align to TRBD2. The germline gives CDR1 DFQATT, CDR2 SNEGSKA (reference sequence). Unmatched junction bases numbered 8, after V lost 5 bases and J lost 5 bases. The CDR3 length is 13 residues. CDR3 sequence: CSAPPGGRETQYF. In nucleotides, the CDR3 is TGCAGTGCTCCCCCGGGAGGAAGGGAGACCCAGTACTTC.

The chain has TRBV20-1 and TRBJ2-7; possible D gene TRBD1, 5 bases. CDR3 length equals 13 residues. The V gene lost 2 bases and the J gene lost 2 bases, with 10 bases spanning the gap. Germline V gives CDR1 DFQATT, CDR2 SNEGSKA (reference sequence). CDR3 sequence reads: CSARSDRTYEQYF. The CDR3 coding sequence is TGCAGTGCTAGAAGTGACAGAACCTACGAGCAGTACTTC.

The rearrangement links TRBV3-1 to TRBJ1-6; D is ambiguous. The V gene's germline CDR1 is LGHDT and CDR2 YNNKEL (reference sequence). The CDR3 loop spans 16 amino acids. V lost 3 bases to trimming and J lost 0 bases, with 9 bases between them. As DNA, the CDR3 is TGTGCCAGCAGCCAGTACGGGAGCTCCTATAATTCACCCCTCCACTTT. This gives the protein CASSQYGSSYNSPLHF.

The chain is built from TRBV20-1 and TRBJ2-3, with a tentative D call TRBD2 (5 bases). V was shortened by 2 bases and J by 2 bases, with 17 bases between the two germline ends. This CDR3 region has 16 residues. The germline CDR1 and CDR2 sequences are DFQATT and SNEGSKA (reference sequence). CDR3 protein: CSARTHSGGTTDTQYF. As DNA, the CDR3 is TGCAGTGCTAGAACCCACAGCGGAGGAACCACAGATACGCAGTATTTT.

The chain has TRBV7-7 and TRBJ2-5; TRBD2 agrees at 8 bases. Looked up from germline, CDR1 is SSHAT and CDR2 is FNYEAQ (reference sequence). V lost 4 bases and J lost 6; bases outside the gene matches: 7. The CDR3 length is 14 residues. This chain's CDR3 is CASSSTGTRQTQYF. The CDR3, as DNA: TGTGCCAGCAGCTCCACCGGGACTAGGCAGACCCAGTACTTC.

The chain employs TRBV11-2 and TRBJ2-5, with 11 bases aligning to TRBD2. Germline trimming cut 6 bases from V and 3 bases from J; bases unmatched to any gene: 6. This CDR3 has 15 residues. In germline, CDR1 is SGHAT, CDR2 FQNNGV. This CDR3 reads CASRVPGLAEETQYF. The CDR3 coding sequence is TGTGCCAGCAGGGTCCCGGGACTAGCGGAAGAGACCCAGTACTTC.

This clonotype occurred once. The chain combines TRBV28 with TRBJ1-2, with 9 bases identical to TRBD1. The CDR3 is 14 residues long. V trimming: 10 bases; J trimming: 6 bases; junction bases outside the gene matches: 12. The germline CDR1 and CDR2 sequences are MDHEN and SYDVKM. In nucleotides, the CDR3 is TGTGCCATCTCCGAACCGGGACAGGGAGATGGCTACACCTTC. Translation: CAISEPGQGDGYTF.

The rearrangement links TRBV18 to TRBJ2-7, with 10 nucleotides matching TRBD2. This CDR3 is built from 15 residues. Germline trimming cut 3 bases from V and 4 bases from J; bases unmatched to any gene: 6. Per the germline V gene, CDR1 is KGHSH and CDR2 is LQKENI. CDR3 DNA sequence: TGTGCCAGCTCACCTTCCAGGACTAGCGGATACGAGCAGTACTTC. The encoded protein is CASSPSRTSGYEQYF.

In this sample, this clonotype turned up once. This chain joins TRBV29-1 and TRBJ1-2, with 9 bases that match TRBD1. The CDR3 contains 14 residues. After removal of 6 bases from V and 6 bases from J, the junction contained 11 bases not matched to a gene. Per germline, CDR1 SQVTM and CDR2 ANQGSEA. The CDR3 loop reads CSVAGTGSYDGYTF. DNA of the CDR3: TGCAGCGTGGCCGGGACAGGGAGTTACGATGGCTACACCTTC.

The CDR3 reads CASSRDPGGTQYF. The DNA of the CDR3 is TGCGCCAGCAGCCGGGACCCTGGGGGGACCCAGTACTTC. This rearrangement joins TRBV4-1 to TRBJ2-5; D is possibly TRBD1 or TRBD2 (5 bases each). Trimming pared 4 bases from V and 7 bases from J, leaving 13 bases between. Germline V gene lookup returns CDR1 MGHRA and CDR2 YSYEKL. The CDR3 is 13 residues long.

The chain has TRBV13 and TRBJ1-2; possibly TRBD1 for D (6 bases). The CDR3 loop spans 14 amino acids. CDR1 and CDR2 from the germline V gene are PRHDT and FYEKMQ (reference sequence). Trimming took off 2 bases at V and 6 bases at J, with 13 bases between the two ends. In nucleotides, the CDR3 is TGTGCCAGCAGCTTACAACAGGGTGTCAATGGCTACACCTTC. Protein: CASSLQQGVNGYTF. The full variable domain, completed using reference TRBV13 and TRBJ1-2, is AAGVIQSPRHLIKEKRETATLKCYPIPRHDTVYWYQQGPGQDPQFLISFYEKMQSDKGSIPDRFSAQQFSDYHSELNMSSLELGDSALYFCASSLQQGVNGYTFGSGTRLTVV.

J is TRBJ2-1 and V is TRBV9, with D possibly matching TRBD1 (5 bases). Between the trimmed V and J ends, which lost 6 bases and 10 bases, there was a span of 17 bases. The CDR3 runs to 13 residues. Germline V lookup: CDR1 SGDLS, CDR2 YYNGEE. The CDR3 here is CASTDSASDEQFF. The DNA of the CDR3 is TGTGCCAGCACCGACAGCGCTTCCGACGAGCAGTTCTTC.

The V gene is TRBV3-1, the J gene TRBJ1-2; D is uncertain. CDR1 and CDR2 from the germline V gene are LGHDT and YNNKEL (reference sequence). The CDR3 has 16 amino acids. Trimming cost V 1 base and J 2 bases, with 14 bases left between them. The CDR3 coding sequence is TGTGCCAGCAGCCAAGTTAGGCAGACCACGAACTATGGCTACACCTTC. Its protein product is CASSQVRQTTNYGYTF.

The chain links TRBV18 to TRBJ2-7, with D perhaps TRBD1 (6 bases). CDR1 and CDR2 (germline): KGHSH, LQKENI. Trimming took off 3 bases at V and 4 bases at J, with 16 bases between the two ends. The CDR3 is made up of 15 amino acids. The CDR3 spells CASSPNREKRYEQYF. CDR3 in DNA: TGTGCCAGCTCACCCAACAGGGAGAAACGGTACGAGCAGTACTTC.

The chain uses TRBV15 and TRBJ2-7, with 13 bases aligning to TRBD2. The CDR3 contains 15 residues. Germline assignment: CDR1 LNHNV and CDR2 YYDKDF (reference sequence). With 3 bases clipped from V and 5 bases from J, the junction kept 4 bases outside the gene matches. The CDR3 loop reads CATSRTGLAGDEQYF. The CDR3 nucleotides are TGTGCCACCAGCAGGACCGGACTAGCGGGAGACGAGCAGTACTTC.

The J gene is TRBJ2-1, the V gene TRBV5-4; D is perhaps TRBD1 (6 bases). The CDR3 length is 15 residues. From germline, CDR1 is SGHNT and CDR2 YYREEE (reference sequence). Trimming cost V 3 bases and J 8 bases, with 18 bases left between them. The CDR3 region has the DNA TGTGCCAGCAGCTCATCCGGGACACCAGGTCATGAGCAGTTCTTC. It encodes CASSSSGTPGHEQFF. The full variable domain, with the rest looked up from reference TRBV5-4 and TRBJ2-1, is ETGVTQSPTHLIKTRGQQVTLRCSSQSGHNTVSWYQQALGQGPQFIFQYYREEENGRGNFPPRFSGLQFPNYSSELNVNALELDDSALYLCASSSSGTPGHEQFFGPGTRLTVL.

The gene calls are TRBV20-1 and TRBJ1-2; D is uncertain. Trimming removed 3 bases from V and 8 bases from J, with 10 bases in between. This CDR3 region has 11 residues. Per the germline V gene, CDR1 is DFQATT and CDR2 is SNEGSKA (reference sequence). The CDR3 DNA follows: TGCAGTGCTAGGCACCCCATCGGCTACACCTTC. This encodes CSARHPIGYTF.